The clone carrying this T cell receptor (beta chain) has just a few counts. While infection was still active, Seattle patients were enrolled and then followed longitudinally. As originally analysed: Counts of nucleated cells, estimated from reference gene primer amplification, were obtained. The data were produced by immunoSEQ multiplex PCR, yet TCRdb's version contains in-frame clones alone and is incomplete. V and J calls and clone size follow that table, whereas D and trimming were derived from the DNA. Of around 280,000 clones listed, about 90% are singletons. The sample originates from a study of blood T cell repertoires in COVID-19. On the study more broadly: From the United States, Italy and Spain came samples of acute and convalescent COVID-19. T cells, B-cell-depleted T cells, or PBMCs supplied cDNA or gDNA.

The clonotype was recovered from a woman aged 25-40 years with COVID-19, enrolled during active disease. The sequenced sample consisted of peripheral blood.

Here the CDR3 DNA reads TGTGCCAGCAGCTCCCCACACAGCAATAAGGGGCAGCCCCAGCATTTT. This encodes CASSSPHSNKGQPQHF. The gene calls are TRBV7-2 and TRBJ1-5; possibly TRBD1 for D (5 bases). The V gene's germline CDR1 is SGHTA and CDR2 FQGNSA. The CDR3 spans 16 residues. V was pared by 4 bases and J by 7 bases, with 20 bases between.